This T cell receptor beta chain was recovered during a study of T cells in Graves' hyperthyroidism and ophthalmopathy. Study overall: At the time of initial diagnosis and before any treatment, peripheral blood was collected.

The sample holds many counts of this clonotype. The antigen is not known. Authors of the study amplified TCR beta CDR3 regions from RNA transcripts. First-round RT-PCR targeting the TCR CDR3 was performed with the HTBI primer set. From the multiplex PCR reads, TCRdb called clonotypes with MiXCR, one entry per CDR3 protein. The sample holds about 350,000 distinct CDR3 sequences, around 13% seen once. A patient was excluded if there was uncontrolled infection, other autoimmune disease, pregnancy or lactation. PBMCs were sourced from more than 9 ml fresh peripheral blood. Per germline, CDR1 SGHRS and CDR2 YFSETQ. V lost 4 bases and J lost 2, with 18 bases in between. The CDR3 extends over 16 amino acids. Study findings and constraints: Before onset, by a median of around six months, the model predicted ophthalmopathy.

The source is a woman in her twenties or thirties with Graves' hyperthyroidism. The source material was blood. This chain links TRBV5-1 with TRBJ1-1; D is possibly TRBD1 (5 bases). CDR3: CASSLPGRSHNTEAFF. In DNA form, the CDR3 reads TGCGCCAGCAGCCTACCGGGACGGAGCCATAACACTGAAGCTTTCTTT.